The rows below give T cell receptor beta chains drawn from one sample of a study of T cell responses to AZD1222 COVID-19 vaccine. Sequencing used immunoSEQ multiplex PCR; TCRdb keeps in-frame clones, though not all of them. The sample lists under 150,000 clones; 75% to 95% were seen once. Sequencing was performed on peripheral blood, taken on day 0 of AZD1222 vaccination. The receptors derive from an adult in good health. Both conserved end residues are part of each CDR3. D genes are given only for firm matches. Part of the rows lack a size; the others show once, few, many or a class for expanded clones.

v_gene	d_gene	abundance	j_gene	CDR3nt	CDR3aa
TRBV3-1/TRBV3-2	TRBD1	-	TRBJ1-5	TGTGCCAGCAGCCCAGGGACAGGGAGCAATCAGCCCCAGCATTTT	CASSPGTGSNQPQHF
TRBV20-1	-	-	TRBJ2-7	TGCAGTGCTTGGGGGAAGGGCGAGCAGTACTTC	CSAWGKGEQYF
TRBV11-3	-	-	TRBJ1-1	TGTGCCAGCAGCTTACAGGGCGGCACTGAAGCTTTCTTT	CASSLQGGTEAFF
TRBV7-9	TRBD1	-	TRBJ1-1	TGTGCCAGCAGCGCCGGGACAGGGTTTGAAGCTTTCTTT	CASSAGTGFEAFF
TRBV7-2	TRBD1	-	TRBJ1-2	TGTGCCAGCAGCTCGCAGGGGGTTGGCTACACCTTC	CASSSQGVGYTF
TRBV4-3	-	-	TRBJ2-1	TGCGCCAGCAGCCAAGGCAGGGACTCCTACAATGAGCAGTTCTTC	CASSQGRDSYNEQFF
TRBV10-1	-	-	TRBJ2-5	TGCGCCAGCAGTGAGTCGGCGTGGGAGACCCAGTACTTC	CASSESAWETQYF
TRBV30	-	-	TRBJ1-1	TGTGCCTGGAACCTTGACAGGTGGGGGACTGAAGCTTTCTTT	CAWNLDRWGTEAFF
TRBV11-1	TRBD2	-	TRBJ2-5	TGTGCCAGCAGCCCTACTAGCGGGTACCAAGAGACCCAGTACTTC	CASSPTSGYQETQYF
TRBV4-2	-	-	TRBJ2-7	TGTGCCAGCAGCCAAGCTCTACAGGCCTACGAGCAGTACTTC	CASSQALQAYEQYF
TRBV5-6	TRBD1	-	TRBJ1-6	TGTGCCAGCAGACCCTGGACAGGGTCGAATTCACCCCTCCACTTT	CASRPWTGSNSPLHF
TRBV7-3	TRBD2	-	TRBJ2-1	TGTGCCAGCAGCTCCACACTAGCGGGAACAGACAATGAGCAGTTCTTC	CASSSTLAGTDNEQFF
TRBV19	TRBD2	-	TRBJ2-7	TGTGCTACTAGGACTAGCGGGAGCTACGAGCAGTACTTC	CATRTSGSYEQYF
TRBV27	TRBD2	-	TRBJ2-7	TGTGCCAGCAGTCTGGGGACTAGCGGCTACGAGCAGTACTTC	CASSLGTSGYEQYF
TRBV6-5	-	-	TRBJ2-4	TGTGCCAGCAGTTACTCGGGCCTAGCCAAAAACATTCAGTACTTC	CASSYSGLAKNIQYF
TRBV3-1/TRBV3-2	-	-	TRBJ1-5	TGTGCCAGCAGCCCTACAGGGTTTGGGCAGCCCCAGCATTTT	CASSPTGFGQPQHF
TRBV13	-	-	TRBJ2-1	TGTGCCAGCAGCTCCGCGGACATAGGGAATGAGCAGTTCTTC	CASSSADIGNEQFF
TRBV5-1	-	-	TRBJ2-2	TGCGCCAGCAGCGTCGCTATGGCCAACACCGGGGAGCTGTTTTTT	CASSVAMANTGELFF
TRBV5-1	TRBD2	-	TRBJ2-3	TGCGCCAGCAGCTTGGCACTAGCGGGAGGCACAGATACGCAGTATTTT	CASSLALAGGTDTQYF
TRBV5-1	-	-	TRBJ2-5	TGCGCCAGCAAGAGGGGGACGGCCACCCAAGAGACCCAGTACTTC	CASKRGTATQETQYF
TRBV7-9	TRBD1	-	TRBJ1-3	TGTGCCAGCAGCTTAAGACAGGGGCTCTCTGGAAACACCATATATTTT	CASSLRQGLSGNTIYF
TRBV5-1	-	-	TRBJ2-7	TGCGCCAGCAGCTTGGGCCCAGGAACGGACGAGCAGTACTTC	CASSLGPGTDEQYF
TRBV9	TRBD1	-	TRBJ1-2	TGTGCCAGCAGTACGTATGTTGGGACAGGGCCTGGCTACACCTTC	CASSTYVGTGPGYTF
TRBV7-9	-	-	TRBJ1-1	TGTGCCAGCAGCTTCACACTCACTGAAGCTTTCTTT	CASSFTLTEAFF
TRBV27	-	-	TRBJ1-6	TGTGCCAGCAGTTTGCAAGGCTTGATAGGTGGACCCGTGTTATTGGTTACACCCCTCCACTTT	CASSLQGLIGGPVLLVTPLHF
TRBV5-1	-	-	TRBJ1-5	TGCGCCAGCAGCTTGGCTGGGGGTGGGGAGCCCCAGCATTTT	CASSLAGGGEPQHF
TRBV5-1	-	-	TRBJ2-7	TGCGCCAGCAGCTTGGCCTCAGCCATCACCTACGAGCAGTACTTC	CASSLASAITYEQYF
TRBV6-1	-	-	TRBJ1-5	TGTGCCAGCAGTGATGGGGGTCAGAATCAGCCCCAGCATTTT	CASSDGGQNQPQHF
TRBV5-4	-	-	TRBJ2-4	TGTGCCAGCAGCTTGGCAGGGACAGCCAAAAACATTCAGTACTTC	CASSLAGTAKNIQYF
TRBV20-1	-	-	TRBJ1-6	TGCAGTGCTAGTACACTGAGCTCCTATAATTCACCCCTCCACTTT	CSASTLSSYNSPLHF
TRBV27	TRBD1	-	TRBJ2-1	TGTGCCAGCAGTTTAGCCCTGGGACAGAACCACAATGAGCAGTTCTTC	CASSLALGQNHNEQFF
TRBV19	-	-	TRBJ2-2	TGTGCCAGTAGTGCGGGACGGTTCACCGGGGAGCTGTTTTTT	CASSAGRFTGELFF
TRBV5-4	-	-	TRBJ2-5	TGTGCCAGCAGCTTACCAGGCGGTCAAGAGACCCAGTACTTC	CASSLPGGQETQYF
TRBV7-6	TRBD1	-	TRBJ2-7	TGTGCCAGCAGCTCCGTAGGGGGCTCAGGCGAGCAGTACTTC	CASSSVGGSGEQYF
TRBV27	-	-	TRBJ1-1	TGTGCCAGCAGTTTGACGGCGAACACTGAAGCTTTCTTT	CASSLTANTEAFF
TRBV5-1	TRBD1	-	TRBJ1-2	TGCGCCAGCAGCTTGACAGGGGAGGCCTATGGCTACACCTTC	CASSLTGEAYGYTF
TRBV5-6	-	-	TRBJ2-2	TGTGCCAGCCGGCCCGAAAGGGGTTCCGGGGAGCTGTTTTTT	CASRPERGSGELFF
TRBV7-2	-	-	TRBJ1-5	TGTGCCAGCAGCTTAGCCGGGGTCAGGAATCAGCCCCAGCATTTT	CASSLAGVRNQPQHF
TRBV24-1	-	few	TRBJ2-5	TGTGCCACCATGGCACCTAACGGGGAGACCCAGTACTTC	CATMAPNGETQYF
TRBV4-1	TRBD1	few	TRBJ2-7	TGCGCCAGCAGCCAAGAGGGACAGGGGATATCCGAGCAGTACTTC	CASSQEGQGISEQYF
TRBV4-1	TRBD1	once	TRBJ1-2	TGCGCCAGCAGCCCCGACAGGGATGGTGACTATGGCTACACCTTC	CASSPDRDGDYGYTF
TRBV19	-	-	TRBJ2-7	TGTGCCAGTAGTGCAGGGAACTCCTACGAGCAGTACTTC	CASSAGNSYEQYF
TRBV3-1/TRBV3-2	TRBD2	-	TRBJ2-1	TGTGCCAGCAGGGGGACTAGCGGGAGCAGGGAGTTCTTC	CASRGTSGSREFF
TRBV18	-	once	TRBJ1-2	TGTGCCAGCTCCCCCGCGGAATCCGCAGCTGATGGCTACACCTTC	CASSPAESAADGYTF
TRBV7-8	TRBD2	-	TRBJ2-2	TGTGCCAGCAGCCAGGGGACTAGCGGATACACCGGGGAGCTGTTTTTT	CASSQGTSGYTGELFF
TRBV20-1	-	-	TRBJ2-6	TGCAGTGCTAGTTCCGAGGGCGTCTCTGGGGCCAACGTCCTGACTTTC	CSASSEGVSGANVLTF
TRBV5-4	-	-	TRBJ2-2	TGTGCCAGCAGCTCTAACACCGGGGAGCTGTTTTTT	CASSSNTGELFF
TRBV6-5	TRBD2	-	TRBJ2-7	TGTGCCAGCAGGGCGGGAGGCTCGGGGGAGCAGTACTTC	CASRAGGSGEQYF
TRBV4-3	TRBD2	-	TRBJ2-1	TGCGCCAGCAGCCAAGAGGGACTAGCGGGGATCAATGAGCAGTTCTTC	CASSQEGLAGINEQFF
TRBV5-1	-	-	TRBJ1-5	TGCGCCAGCAGCCCTGACAGCCGGTATCAGCCCCAGCATTTT	CASSPDSRYQPQHF
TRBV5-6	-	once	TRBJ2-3	TGTGCCAGCAGCTTGCTCGGCACAGATACGCAGTATTTT	CASSLLGTDTQYF
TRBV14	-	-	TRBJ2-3	TGTGCCAGCAGCCAAGTCACGTCTAGCACAGATACGCAGTATTTT	CASSQVTSSTDTQYF